These T cell receptor beta chains were read from a single sample in a study of tumor and adjacent non-tumor tissue in lung cancer. A single record per CDR3 protein comes from TCRdb applying MiXCR to the multiplex PCR reads. The repertoire holds about 110,000 distinct CDR3 sequences, with 60% to 80% as singletons. The sequencing input was distant non-tumor lung tissue. All receptors come from a man aged 55 to 70 with non-small cell lung cancer. The CDR3 runs from the conserved cysteine through the conserved F or W. A D gene is named only where the DNA matches it firmly. Not every row has a clone size; where given, it reads once, few, many or a size class.

size	D	J	V	DNA	CDR3
-	-	TRBJ1-1	TRBV6-5	TGTACCAGCAGTTATTCGATAGGGAACACTGAAGCTTTCTTT	CTSSYSIGNTEAFF
-	-	TRBJ2-6	TRBV4-3	TGCACCCGCAGCCACGACTACTCCATCTCTTGGGCCAACGTCCTGACTTTC	CTRSHDYSISWANVLTF
many	TRBD2	TRBJ2-5	TRBV6-2/TRBV6-3	TGTGCCAGCAGCCGGACTAGCGGCCAAGAGACCCAGTACTTC	CASSRTSGQETQYF
medium-sized	-	TRBJ1-3	TRBV11-1	TGTGCCAGCAGCTTATCCGACAGACTCCTTCACTCTGGAAACACCATATATTTT	CASSLSDRLLHSGNTIYF
once	TRBD1	TRBJ2-1	TRBV6-2/TRBV6-3	TGTGCCAGCAAGGTAACAGGGGGCCATAAGCAGTCCTTC	CASKVTGGHKQSF
medium-sized	-	TRBJ2-1	TRBV11-3	TGTGCCAGCAGCTTAGAGGGACTTAGCAATGAGCAGTTCTTC	CASSLEGLSNEQFF
-	TRBD2	TRBJ2-3	TRBV6-2/TRBV6-3	TGTGCCAGCACCGGGGAGGGCCCCTCGGATACGCAGTATTTT	CASTGEGPSDTQYF
-	-	TRBJ1-5	TRBV7-2	TGTGCCAGCAGCCCGGGGCACGGGTTCAATCAGCCCCAGCATTTT	CASSPGHGFNQPQHF
many	TRBD1	TRBJ2-7	TRBV6-1	TGTGCCAGTTCCTTAGAACGACAGGGGTTTTGGTCCTACGAGCAGTACTTC	CASSLERQGFWSYEQYF
many	-	TRBJ2-7	TRBV13	TGTGCCAGCAGCTTACGCGGTCCCAACTCCTACGAGCAGTACTTC	CASSLRGPNSYEQYF
medium-sized	TRBD2	TRBJ2-1	TRBV11-3	TGTGCCAGCAGCCCCCAACCACTAGCGGGACAACATGAGCAGTTCTTC	CASSPQPLAGQHEQFF
-	-	TRBJ2-1	TRBV5-1	TGCTCCAGCAGCTTGGGTGGATTAGCGAGAGGTCACAATGAGCAGTTCTTC	CSSSLGGLARGHNEQFF
few	-	TRBJ1-6	TRBV20-1	TGCAGTGCTAGAGATTCGCGCATAGGGTTACCCCTCCACTTT	CSARDSRIGLPLHF
few	-	TRBJ2-7	TRBV7-3	TGTGCCAGCAGCCCGATGGGGACGAGCTCCTACGAGCAGTACTTC	CASSPMGTSSYEQYF
many	TRBD1	TRBJ1-6	TRBV14	TGTGCCAGCAGCCAAAACAGGGGAGGTTCACCCCTCCACTTT	CASSQNRGGSPLHF
-	-	TRBJ1-5	TRBV7-2	TGTGCCAGCAGCCTAGGGGGTCAGGGCAATCAGCCCCAGCATTTT	CASSLGGQGNQPQHF
-	-	TRBJ2-3	TRBV5-6	TGTGCCTCGACCGACGGCCCATCAGAAGATACGCAGTATTTT	CASTDGPSEDTQYF
many	-	TRBJ1-2	TRBV20-1	TGCAGTGCTAGAGTTGTCCAGGAAGATGGCTACACCTTC	CSARVVQEDGYTF
once	-	TRBJ2-3	TRBV20-1	TGTAGCGCTAGAGATGCATGCACGGATGATACGCAGTATTTT	CSARDACTDDTQYF
-	TRBD2	TRBJ2-5	TRBV11-2	TGTGCCAGCAGCTTAGGGAGTGGCGGGAGGCAAAAGACCCGGTACTTC	CASSLGSGGRQKTRYF
few	-	TRBJ1-5	TRBV2	TGTGCCAGCAGGGCTGGGGCCGTTAGCAATCAGCCCCAGCATTTT	CASRAGAVSNQPQHF
many	TRBD1	TRBJ2-7	TRBV7-8	TGTGCCAGCAGCTCCGGACAGGGGGAATACGAGCAGTACTTC	CASSSGQGEYEQYF
few	TRBD2	TRBJ2-7	TRBV28	TGTGCCAGCAGAGGACTAGCGGGGTCGGTCTCCTACGAGCAGTACTTC	CASRGLAGSVSYEQYF
-	-	TRBJ2-6	TRBV28	TGTGCCAGCAGTTTTTATCGGGGCTCTGGGGCCAACCTCCTGACTTTC	CASSFYRGSGANLLTF
-	TRBD1	TRBJ1-2	TRBV5-1	TGCGCCAGCAGTTCGGGACAGGACATGCAGGGCTACACCTTC	CASSSGQDMQGYTF
-	-	TRBJ2-3	TRBV20-1	TGCAGTGCCAGCAACCTCAGAGGCTCAGATACGCAGTATTTT	CSASNLRGSDTQYF
once	-	TRBJ2-1	TRBV4-3	TGCCCCAGCAGCCAATTTGGGTACAATGAGCAGTTCTTC	CPSSQFGYNEQFF
-	TRBD1	TRBJ2-7	TRBV12-3/TRBV12-4	TGTGCCAGCGGTCGACAGGGGGCTTACGAGCAGTACTTC	CASGRQGAYEQYF
-	-	TRBJ1-1	TRBV6-6	TGTGCCAGCAGTCCCGGCGGGGGGGCGAGCTCTGAACCTTTCTTT	CASSPGGGASSEPFF
-	-	TRBJ2-1	TRBV11-2	TGTGCCAGCAGCTTATCTGCGGGTATGCTAAGCAATGAGCAGTTCTTC	CASSLSAGMLSNEQFF
-	TRBD2	TRBJ2-2	TRBV11-1	TGTGCCAACAGCCCGACTAGCGCTACCGGGGGGCTATTTTTT	CANSPTSATGGLFF
-	-	TRBJ2-7	TRBV11-3	TGTGTCAGCAGCCTAAGAGCGGGTCGAGACGAACAGTACTTC	CVSSLRAGRDEQYF
many	TRBD2	TRBJ2-1	TRBV10-3	TGTGCCATCAGGGGGGGACTAGCGGGGGGTGAGGGTTCCTACAATGAGCAGTTCTTC	CAIRGGLAGGEGSYNEQFF
once	TRBD2	TRBJ2-3	TRBV6-1	TGTGCCAGCAGTCTGTTCTCTAGCGGGAGCCATACGCAGTATTTT	CASSLFSSGSHTQYF
-	-	TRBJ2-1	TRBV12-3/TRBV12-4	TGTGCCGGCAGTCCATCTGGGACCACTCAACGGGAGCAGTTCTTC	CAGSPSGTTQREQFF
-	TRBD2	TRBJ2-7	TRBV30	TGTGCCTTGAGTGTTCTAGCGGGAGGCGGCTACGAGCAGTACTTC	CALSVLAGGGYEQYF
many	-	TRBJ2-1	TRBV6-1	TGTGCCAGCAGTGAAGTTGCTAGCTCCTACAATGAGCAGTTCTTC	CASSEVASSYNEQFF
-	TRBD2	TRBJ2-1	TRBV19	TGTGCCAGTAGAGATAACCCAACTAGCGGCTACAATGAGCAGTTCTTC	CASRDNPTSGYNEQFF
few	TRBD2	TRBJ2-1	TRBV4-3	TGCGCCATCAGCCCCAGGACTAGCGGGAGGCAGTTCTTC	CAISPRTSGRQFF
-	TRBD2	TRBJ2-2	TRBV12-3/TRBV12-4	TGTGCCAGCAGCCCGGGACTAGTGGGGGACCGGAACACCGGGGAGCTGTTTTTT	CASSPGLVGDRNTGELFF
-	-	TRBJ2-7	TRBV7-9	TGTGCCAGCAGCCCTAACACGGACTCCTACGAGCAGTACTTC	CASSPNTDSYEQYF
-	-	TRBJ2-1	TRBV5-8	TGTGCCAGCAGCCTAGAGGGATATGAGCAGTTCTTC	CASSLEGYEQFF
medium-sized	-	TRBJ2-1	TRBV11-2	TGTGCCAGCAGCTTATCCGGGAGTTCTTACAATGAGCAGTTCTTC	CASSLSGSSYNEQFF
-	-	TRBJ2-1	TRBV5-4	TGCGCCGGCAGCTTGGGTGACAATGAGCAGTTCTTC	CAGSLGDNEQFF
-	TRBD2	TRBJ2-1	TRBV11-1	TGTGCCAGCAGCTTAATCTTATCACTAGCGGGAGAAGGATCATACAAAGAGCAGTTCTTC	CASSLILSLAGEGSYKEQFF
once	-	TRBJ2-5	TRBV5-1	TGCGCTAGCAGCTTTGATCCGGTAAAAGAGACCCAGTACTTC	CASSFDPVKETQYF